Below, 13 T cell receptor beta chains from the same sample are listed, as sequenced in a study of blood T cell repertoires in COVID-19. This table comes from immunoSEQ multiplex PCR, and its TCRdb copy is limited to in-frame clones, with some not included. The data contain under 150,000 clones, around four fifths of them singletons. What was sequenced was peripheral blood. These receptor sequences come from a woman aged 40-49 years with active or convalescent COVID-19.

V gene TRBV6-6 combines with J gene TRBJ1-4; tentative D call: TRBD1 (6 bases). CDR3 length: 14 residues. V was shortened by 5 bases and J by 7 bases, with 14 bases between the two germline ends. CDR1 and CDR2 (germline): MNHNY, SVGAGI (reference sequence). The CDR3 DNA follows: TGTGCCAGCAGTCCTACAGGGTTCGGTGAAAAACTGTTTTTT. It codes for CASSPTGFGEKLFF.

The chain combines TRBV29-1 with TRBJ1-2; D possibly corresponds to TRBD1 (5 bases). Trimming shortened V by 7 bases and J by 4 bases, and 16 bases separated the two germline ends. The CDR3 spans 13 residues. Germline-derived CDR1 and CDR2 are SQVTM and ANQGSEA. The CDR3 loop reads CSASTATGYGYTF. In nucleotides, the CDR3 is TGCAGCGCATCCACAGCTACAGGCTATGGCTACACCTTC.

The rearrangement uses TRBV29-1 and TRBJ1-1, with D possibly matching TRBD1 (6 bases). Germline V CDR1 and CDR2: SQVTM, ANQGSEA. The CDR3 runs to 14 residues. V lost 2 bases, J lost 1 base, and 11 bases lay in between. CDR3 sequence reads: CSVEMGQQNTEAFF. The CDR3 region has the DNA TGCAGCGTTGAAATGGGACAACAGAACACTGAAGCTTTCTTT.

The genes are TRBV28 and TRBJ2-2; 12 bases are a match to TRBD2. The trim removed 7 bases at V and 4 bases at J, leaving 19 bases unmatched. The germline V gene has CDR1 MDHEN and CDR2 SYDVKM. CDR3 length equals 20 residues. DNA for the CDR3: TGTGCCAGCAAACGGCTAGCGGGAGGGCTTCCCCGTTCGGGCACCGGGGAGCTGTTTTTT. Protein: CASKRLAGGLPRSGTGELFF.

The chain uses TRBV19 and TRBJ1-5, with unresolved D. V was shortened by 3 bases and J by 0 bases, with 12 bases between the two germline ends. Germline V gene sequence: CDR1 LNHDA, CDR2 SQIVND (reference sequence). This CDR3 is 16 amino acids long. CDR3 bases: TGTGCCAGTAGTATCGAGGCAATTTATAGCAATCAGCCCCAGCATTTT. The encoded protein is CASSIEAIYSNQPQHF. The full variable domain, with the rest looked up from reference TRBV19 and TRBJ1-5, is DGGITQSPKYLFRKEGQNVTLSCEQNLNHDAMYWYRQDPGQGLRLIYYSQIVNDFQKGDIAEGYSVSREKKESFPLTVTSAQKNPTAFYLCASSIEAIYSNQPQHFGDGTRLSIL.

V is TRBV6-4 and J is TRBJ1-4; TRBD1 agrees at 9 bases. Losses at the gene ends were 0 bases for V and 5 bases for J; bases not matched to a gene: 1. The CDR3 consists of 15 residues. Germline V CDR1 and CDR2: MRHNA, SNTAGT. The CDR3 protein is CASSDSTGGNEKLFF. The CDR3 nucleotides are TGTGCCAGCAGTGACTCGACAGGGGGGAATGAAAAACTGTTTTTT.

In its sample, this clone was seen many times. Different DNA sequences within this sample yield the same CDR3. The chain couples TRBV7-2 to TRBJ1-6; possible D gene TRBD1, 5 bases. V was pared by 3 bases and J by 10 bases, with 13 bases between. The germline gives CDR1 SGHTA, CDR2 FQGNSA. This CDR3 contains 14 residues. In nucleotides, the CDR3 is TGTGCCAGCAGCTTGGCAGGGAGGAACTCACCCCTCCACTTT. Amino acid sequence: CASSLAGRNSPLHF. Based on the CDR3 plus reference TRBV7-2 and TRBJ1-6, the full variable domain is GAGVSQSPSNKVTEKGKDVELRCDPISGHTALYWYRQSLGQGLEFLIYFQGNSAPDKSGLPSDRFSAERTGGSVSTLTIQRTQQEDSAVYLCASSLAGRNSPLHFGNGTRLTVT.

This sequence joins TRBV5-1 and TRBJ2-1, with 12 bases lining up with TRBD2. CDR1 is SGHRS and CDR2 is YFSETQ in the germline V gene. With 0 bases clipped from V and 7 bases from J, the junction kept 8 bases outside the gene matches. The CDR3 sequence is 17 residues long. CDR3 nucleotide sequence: TGCGCCAGCAGCTTGGAACCCCTAGCGGGGGGGCGGAATGAGCAGTTCTTC. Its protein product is CASSLEPLAGGRNEQFF.

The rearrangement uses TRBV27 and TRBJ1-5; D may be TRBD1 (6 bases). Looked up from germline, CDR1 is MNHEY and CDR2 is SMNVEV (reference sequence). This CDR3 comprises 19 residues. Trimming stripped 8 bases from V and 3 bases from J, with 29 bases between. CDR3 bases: TGTGCCAGCTACGAATGGCCTCGGACAGCCTGGCCATACAATCAGCCCCAGCATTTT. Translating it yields CASYEWPRTAWPYNQPQHF.

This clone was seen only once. Written as DNA, the CDR3 is TGTGCCAGCAGGGTTTTCGGGAAAAGCTCCTACGAGCAGTACTTC. Its protein is CASRVFGKSSYEQYF. The rearrangement uses TRBV21-1 and TRBJ2-7; the table's D call, TRBD2, was not checked against the DNA. TRBV21-1 is a documented pseudogene. The CDR3 extends over 15 amino acids.

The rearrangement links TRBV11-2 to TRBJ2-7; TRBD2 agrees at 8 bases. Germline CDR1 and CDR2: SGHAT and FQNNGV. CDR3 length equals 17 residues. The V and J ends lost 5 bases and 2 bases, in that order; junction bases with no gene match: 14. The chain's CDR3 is CASSPLPLAEFAYEQYF. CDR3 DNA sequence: TGTGCCAGCAGCCCCCTCCCACTAGCGGAATTCGCCTACGAGCAGTACTTC.

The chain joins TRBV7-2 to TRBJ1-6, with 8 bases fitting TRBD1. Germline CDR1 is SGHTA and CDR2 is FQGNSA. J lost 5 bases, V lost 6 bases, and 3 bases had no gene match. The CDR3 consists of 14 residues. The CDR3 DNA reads TGTGCCAGCAGTAAGACAGGGGATAATTCACCCCTCCACTTT. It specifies CASSKTGDNSPLHF.

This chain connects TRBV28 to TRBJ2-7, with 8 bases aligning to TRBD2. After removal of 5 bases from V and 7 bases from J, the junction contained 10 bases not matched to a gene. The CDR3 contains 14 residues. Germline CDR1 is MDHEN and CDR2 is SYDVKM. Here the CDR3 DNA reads TGTGCCAGCAGTCCCCGGACCGGGAGGGGGGAGCAGTACTTC. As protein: CASSPRTGRGEQYF.